The 10 T cell receptor beta chains given below trace back to one sample, sequenced in a study of blood T cell repertoires in COVID-19. Here immunoSEQ multiplex PCR was the method, and the copy in TCRdb shows in-frame clones only, minus some. This sample has about 80,000 clones, with around 81% found just once. Sequenced material: peripheral blood. Source of these receptors: a human donor in a cohort sampled during active COVID-19.

In DNA form, the CDR3 reads TGTGCCAGCAGGATCAACAGGGTGGACACTGAAGCTTTCTTT. Translation: CASRINRVDTEAFF. The J gene is TRBJ1-1, the V gene TRBV6-4; tentative D call: TRBD1 (6 bases). The CDR3 extends over 14 amino acids. The ends were cut back, 6 bases at V and 3 bases at J, with 14 bases in the middle. Germline V lookup: CDR1 MRHNA, CDR2 SNTAGT.

The V and J genes are TRBV29-1 and TRBJ2-3; 9 bases match TRBD1. The CDR3 runs to 14 residues. Germline V gives CDR1 SQVTM, CDR2 ANQGSEA. The J segment lost 0 bases and the V segment lost 5 bases, leaving 3 bases of the junction unmatched. The CDR3 region has the DNA TGCAGCGTTACCGGGACAGGGAGCACAGATACGCAGTATTTT. This translates into CSVTGTGSTDTQYF.

The rearrangement links TRBV6-5 to TRBJ2-3; D may be TRBD2 (5 bases). CDR1 and CDR2 (germline): MNHEY, SVGAGI. With 11 bases removed from V and 2 bases from J, the gap between germline ends came to 14 bases. The CDR3 is made up of 13 amino acids. DNA of the CDR3: TGTGCCGGAACCCCGGGGTCCACAGATACGCAGTATTTT. Translated, it gives CAGTPGSTDTQYF.

The chain links TRBV27 to TRBJ1-5; D remains ambiguous. The CDR3 runs 14 residues. V shed 2 bases and J shed 7 bases, with 12 bases lying between them. Looked up from germline, CDR1 is MNHEY and CDR2 is SMNVEV (reference sequence). The CDR3 DNA sequence: TGTGCCAGCAGTTTAGGTCAGTCAGGACAGCCCCAGCATTTT. Protein product: CASSLGQSGQPQHF.

This chain links TRBV10-1 with TRBJ2-7, with D possibly matching TRBD2 (6 bases). This CDR3 is built from 15 residues. Germline-derived CDR1 and CDR2 are WNHNN and SYGVQD (reference sequence). V was shortened by 4 bases and J by 3 bases, with 16 bases between the two germline ends. CDR3 coding DNA: TGCGCCAGCAGTGGGGACTTTGGCAGGGACTACGAGCAGTACTTC. This codes for CASSGDFGRDYEQYF.

The chain recombines TRBV7-2 with TRBJ2-1, with 11 bases identical to TRBD2. J lost 3 bases, V lost 6 bases, and 4 bases had no gene match. CDR3 size: 15 residues. Germline lookup yields CDR1 SGHTA and CDR2 FQGNSA. As DNA, the CDR3 is TGTGCCAGCAGACGACTAGCGGGATTCTACAATGAGCAGTTCTTC. Encoded protein: CASRRLAGFYNEQFF. The complete variable domain, with remaining parts taken from reference TRBV7-2 and TRBJ2-1, reads GAGVSQSPSNKVTEKGKDVELRCDPISGHTALYWYRQSLGQGLEFLIYFQGNSAPDKSGLPSDRFSAERTGGSVSTLTIQRTQQEDSAVYLCASRRLAGFYNEQFFGPGTRLTVL.

V gene TRBV24-1 combines with J gene TRBJ1-2, with a weak D call TRBD1 (6 bases). From germline, CDR1 is KGHDR and CDR2 SFDVKD. V was trimmed by 4 bases and J by 4 bases, leaving 9 bases between them. The CDR3 length is 13 residues. The CDR3 here is CATSDDRIYGYTF. The CDR3 DNA follows: TGTGCCACCAGTGACGACAGGATCTATGGCTACACCTTC.

This chain connects TRBV3-1 (or the pseudogene TRBV3-2) to TRBJ1-1; TRBD1 aligns across 10 bases. The germline V gene encodes CDR1 LGHDT and CDR2 YNNKEL (reference sequence). This CDR3 comprises 14 residues. The V segment lost 4 bases and the J segment 3 bases; nucleotides outside the gene matches: 2. The CDR3 here is CASSRTGGHTEAFF. The CDR3 nucleotides are TGTGCCAGCAGCCGGACAGGGGGTCACACTGAAGCTTTCTTT.

This clone has at least ten counts. The chain carries TRBV28 and TRBJ2-7; 11 nucleotides align to TRBD1. Trimming took 2 bases from V and 3 from J; bases not matched to a gene: 6. The CDR3 is made up of 16 amino acids. The germline gives CDR1 MDHEN, CDR2 SYDVKM. The CDR3 bases are TGTGCCAGCAGTTTAAGACCGGGACAGGGGGACTACGAGCAGTACTTC. Its translation is CASSLRPGQGDYEQYF.

The chain recombines TRBV7-9 with TRBJ1-1, with 7 bases lining up with TRBD1. V lost 5 bases, J lost 0 bases, and 18 bases stayed unmatched. Germline V gene data show CDR1 as SEHNR and CDR2 as FQNEAQ (reference sequence). The CDR3 has 19 residues. The CDR3: CASSALTGDPYRLNTEAFF. Here the CDR3 DNA reads TGTGCCAGCAGCGCCCTAACAGGGGACCCTTACAGACTGAACACTGAAGCTTTCTTT.